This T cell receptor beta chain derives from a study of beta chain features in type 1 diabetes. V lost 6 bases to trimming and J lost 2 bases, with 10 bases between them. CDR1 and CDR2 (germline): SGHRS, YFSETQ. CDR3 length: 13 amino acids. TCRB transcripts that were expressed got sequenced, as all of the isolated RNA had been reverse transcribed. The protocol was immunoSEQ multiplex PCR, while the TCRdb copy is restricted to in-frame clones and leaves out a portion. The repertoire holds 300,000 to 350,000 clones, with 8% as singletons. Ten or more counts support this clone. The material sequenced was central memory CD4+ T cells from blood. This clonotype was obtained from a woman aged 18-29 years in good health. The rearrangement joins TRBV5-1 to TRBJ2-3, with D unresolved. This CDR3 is CASMRRSTDTQYF. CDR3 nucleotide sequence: TGCGCCAGCATGCGACGATCCACAGATACGCAGTATTTT.